This T cell receptor (beta chain) was captured by sequencing in a study of vaccination and CD4 T cells after COVID-19. This clonotype appeared a few times. What it binds is unknown. Germline CDR1 and CDR2: SGHDT and YYEEEE. Trimming cost V 4 bases and J 1 base, with 23 bases left between them. The CDR3 covers 18 residues. With the Oncomine TCR Beta short-read assay, DNA from cultured CD4+ T cells was sequenced. TCRdb independently ran MiXCR on the PCR reads; one entry per CDR3 protein. The sample holds over 3,000 distinct CDR3 sequences; approximately 15% are singletons and the top ten take around 21%. The treatment here: approximately 9-day PBMC culture with coronavirus spike peptide pools or control peptides (ViraFEST assay).

This TCR was recovered from a human donor who had recovered from COVID-19. The chain links TRBV5-6 to TRBJ1-1; possibly TRBD1 for D (6 bases). The sequenced sample was CD4+ T cells from blood, cultured in vitro. The CDR3 loop reads CASSTEGGLSVENTEAFF. The DNA of the CDR3 is TGTGCCAGCAGCACTGAGGGGGGGTTGAGCGTTGAGAACACTGAAGCTTTCTTT.